This T cell receptor (beta chain) was recovered during a study of blood T cell repertoires in COVID-19. On the study more broadly: The samples span acute and convalescent COVID-19 from the United States, Italy and Spain.

The sample holds a few counts of this clone. No more than 2 weeks before study entry, exposed participants had met a case of COVID-19. Germline-derived CDR1 and CDR2 are SGHTA and FQGNSA. The CDR3 is 13 residues long. Deletions cut 5 bases from V and 8 bases from J, with 10 bases between. The table came from immunoSEQ multiplex PCR; TCRdb's copy has only in-frame clones and leaves some out. Of roughly 200,000 clones listed, around 82% are singletons. Sequenced material: PBMCs or T cells enriched from blood (not recorded which). This chain uses TRBV7-2 with TRBJ1-6; no definite D call. The sequence came from a woman in her 50s who had been exposed to COVID-19. The CDR3 coding sequence is TGTGCCAGCAGCCGGGTTTATGATTCACCCCTCCACTTT. It translates to CASSRVYDSPLHF.